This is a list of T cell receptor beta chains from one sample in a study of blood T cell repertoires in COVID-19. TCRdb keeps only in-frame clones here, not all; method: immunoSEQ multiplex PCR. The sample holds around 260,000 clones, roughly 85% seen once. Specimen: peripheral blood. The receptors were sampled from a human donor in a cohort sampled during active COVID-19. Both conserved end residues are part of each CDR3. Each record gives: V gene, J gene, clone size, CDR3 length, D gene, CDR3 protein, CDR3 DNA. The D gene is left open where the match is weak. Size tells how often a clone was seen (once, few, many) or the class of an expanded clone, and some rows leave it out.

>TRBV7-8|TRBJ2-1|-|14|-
CASSSRRLVNEQFF
TGTGCCAGCAGCTCTCGCCGACTAGTCAATGAGCAGTTCTTC
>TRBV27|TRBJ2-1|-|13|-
CASSLLSLNEQFF
TGTGCCAGCAGTTTACTTAGTCTCAATGAGCAGTTCTTC
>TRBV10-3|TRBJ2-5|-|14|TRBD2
CAISDNGREGTQYF
TGTGCCATCAGTGATAATGGTAGGGAGGGGACCCAGTACTTC
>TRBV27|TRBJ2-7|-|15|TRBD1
CASSLWGDRGFEQYF
TGTGCCAGCAGTTTATGGGGGGACAGGGGGTTCGAGCAGTACTTC
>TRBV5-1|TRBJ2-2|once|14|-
CASSLQGWAGELFF
TGCGCCAGCAGCTTGCAGGGATGGGCCGGGGAGCTGTTTTTT
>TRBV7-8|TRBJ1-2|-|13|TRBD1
CASSGQENYGYTF
TGTGCCAGCAGTGGACAGGAGAACTATGGCTACACCTTC
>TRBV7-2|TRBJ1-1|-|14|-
CASIPGYLTTEAFF
TGTGCCAGCATCCCAGGGTATCTGACCACTGAAGCTTTCTTT
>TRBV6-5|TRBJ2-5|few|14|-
CASRATGYQETQYF
TGTGCCAGCAGAGCAACAGGGTACCAAGAGACCCAGTACTTC
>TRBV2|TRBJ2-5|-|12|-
CASTRQQETQYF
TGTGCCAGCACCAGACAGCAAGAGACCCAGTACTTC
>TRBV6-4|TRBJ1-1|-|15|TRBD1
CASRPQNTGGTEAFF
TGTGCCAGCAGACCTCAGAACACAGGGGGCACTGAAGCTTTCTTT
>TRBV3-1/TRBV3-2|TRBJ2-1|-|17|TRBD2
CASSQAWTSGSRNEQFF
TGTGCCAGCAGCCAGGCCTGGACTAGCGGGAGTCGGAATGAGCAGTTCTTC
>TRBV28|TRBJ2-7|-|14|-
CASRKGGTSYEQYF
TGTGCCAGCAGGAAAGGCGGCACCTCCTACGAGCAGTACTTC